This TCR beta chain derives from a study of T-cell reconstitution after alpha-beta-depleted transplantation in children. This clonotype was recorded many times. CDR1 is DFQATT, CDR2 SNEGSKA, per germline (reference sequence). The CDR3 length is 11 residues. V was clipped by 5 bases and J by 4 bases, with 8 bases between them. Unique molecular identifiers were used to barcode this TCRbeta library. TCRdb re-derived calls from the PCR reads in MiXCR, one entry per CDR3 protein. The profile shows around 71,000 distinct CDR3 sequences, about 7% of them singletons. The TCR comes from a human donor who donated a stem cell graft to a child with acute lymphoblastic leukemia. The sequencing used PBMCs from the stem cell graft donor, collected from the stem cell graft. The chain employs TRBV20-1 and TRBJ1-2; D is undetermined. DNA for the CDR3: TGCAGTGCTCAAGTCTCCTATGGCTACACCTTC. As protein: CSAQVSYGYTF.